This T cell receptor beta chain was captured by sequencing in a study of blood T cells in healthy people across ages. This CDR3 spans 11 amino acids. The V and J ends lost 5 bases and 9 bases respectively, with 10 bases between them. Per germline, CDR1 SGHTA and CDR2 FQGNSA. This clonotype came up a few times. Through a sample-barcoded 5' primer and a J-beta primer mix, a second PCR was run for about 7 to 12 cycles. TCRdb re-called the 5' RACE reads through MiXCR, storing one row per CDR3 protein. The data contain about 510,000 distinct CDR3 sequences, around a quarter of them seen just once; the ten biggest clones take up under 4.5%. The study isolated at least 7 million PBMCs from each sample. The same specimen was also included in a second study, on T cells of mothers and their children.

The clonotype comes from a boy aged 2 to 10 in good health. The V and J genes are TRBV7-2 and TRBJ2-5, with D hard to call. The sample comprised blood. CDR3 bases: TGTGCCAGCAGCCCTCAGGCTGCCCAGTACTTC. It yields the protein CASSPQAAQYF.